These T cell receptor beta chains were read from a single sample in a study of shared clonotypes between healthy human individuals. The data were produced by immunoSEQ multiplex PCR, yet TCRdb's version contains in-frame clones alone and is incomplete. The sample has more than 2 million clones; 85% to 95% are singletons. Sequencing was done on a sample of naive CD4+ T cells sorted from blood. The receptors were gathered from a man younger than 30 in good health. CDR3s include the opening cysteine and the closing phenylalanine or tryptophan. Clone size appears in some rows only: once, few, many, or a class for an expanded clone.

j_call	clone_size	v_call	cdr3_aa
TRBJ1-2	-	TRBV18	CASSPPSRYGYTF
TRBJ2-7	-	TRBV10-3	CAIKAGETYEQYF
TRBJ2-7	-	TRBV6-6	CASSYSGLNGVEQYF
TRBJ2-7	-	TRBV7-2	CASSAQTSSGEQYF
TRBJ2-4	-	TRBV29-1	CSVDVGTLAKNIQYF
TRBJ2-3	-	TRBV7-9	CASSLEGPDTQYF
TRBJ1-1	-	TRBV10-3	CAIRLRTGTEAFF
TRBJ2-5	-	TRBV5-4	CASTGRDSQETQYF
TRBJ1-1	-	TRBV28	CASSLRDGNTEAFF
TRBJ2-5	-	TRBV6-6	CASNRDRGQETQYF
TRBJ2-1	-	TRBV2	CASRDRTSGNNEQFF
TRBJ2-1	once	TRBV5-1	CASSLYRTSSYNEQFF
TRBJ1-1	few	TRBV19	CASSSTGNTEAFF
TRBJ2-5	once	TRBV28	CASSQAGVKGETQYF
TRBJ2-6	-	TRBV6-6	CASRVDRSNVLTF
TRBJ1-5	-	TRBV6-1	CASSELNQPQHF
TRBJ2-7	-	TRBV5-4	CASSKGTEPYEQYF
TRBJ2-3	-	TRBV11-2	CASSLVLGATTDTQYF
TRBJ2-6	once	TRBV7-2	CASSSRGGANVLTF
TRBJ1-1	few	TRBV30	CALGILEAFF
TRBJ2-7	-	TRBV28	CASSLTGFSYEQYF
TRBJ2-5	-	TRBV5-1	CASRRSLEYQETQYF
TRBJ2-1	-	TRBV29-1	CSVGKGTGPNEQFF
TRBJ1-5	-	TRBV28	CASSFRGPQPQHF
TRBJ2-2	-	TRBV5-1	CASSLPGAATGELFF
TRBJ2-4	-	TRBV28	CASSIAQPNIQYF
TRBJ2-1	-	TRBV6-5	CASRSIESYNEQFF
TRBJ2-7	-	TRBV5-6	CASSPRLGGTRNEQYF
TRBJ2-2	-	TRBV4-1	CASSPHAGAFTGELFF
TRBJ2-5	once	TRBV2	CASRGDLSFQYF
TRBJ1-2	-	TRBV6-1	CASSERPGEVLNYGYTF
TRBJ2-5	-	TRBV30	CAWSVKETQYF
TRBJ2-3	-	TRBV19	CASSSGTGKSTDTQYF
TRBJ1-3	-	TRBV27	CASSSAGTARNTIYF
TRBJ2-2	-	TRBV2	CANRQDLNTGELFF
TRBJ2-7	-	TRBV5-1	CASSPGTAYEQYF
TRBJ2-3	-	TRBV10-3	CAISSTTNTDTQYF
TRBJ1-5	-	TRBV6-1	CASSQDGWGNQPQHF
TRBJ2-7	once	TRBV6-5	CASSGQDGPWDEQYF
TRBJ2-3	-	TRBV11-2	CASSLDSGKASADTQYF
TRBJ1-6	-	TRBV19	CASSTTRAGESPLHF
TRBJ1-2	-	TRBV29-1	CSVEDMGQGAGYGYTF
TRBJ1-1	-	TRBV6-5	CASSYSNAGRAFF
TRBJ2-2	-	TRBV5-1	CASSLVSTGELFF
TRBJ2-7	-	TRBV11-3	CASSFGGTYEQYF